This T cell receptor (beta chain) was sequenced in a study of blood T cell repertoires in COVID-19. Study-level background: Samples taken during acute and convalescent COVID-19 were collected in the United States, Italy and Spain. The cDNA or gDNA used as material had been derived from T cells, B-cell-depleted T cells, or PBMCs.

J gave up 8 bases and V 3 bases, and 4 bases lay outside the gene matches. Germline lookup yields CDR1 LGHDT and CDR2 YNNKEL (reference sequence). There are 14 residues in the CDR3. The authors' processing: Quantification of nucleated cells was approximated via reference gene primer amplification. Clones were sequenced by immunoSEQ multiplex PCR, and TCRdb holds only the in-frame ones, with some missing. The V and J calls and clone size are taken from that table; D and trimming were inferred from the DNA. The data contain some 170,000 clones, roughly 76% of them singletons. The sequencing input was peripheral blood. This chain uses TRBV3-1 (or the pseudogene TRBV3-2) with TRBJ1-6, with 7 bases matching TRBD1. This clonotype was obtained from a woman aged 40 to 50 with COVID-19, enrolled during active disease. The CDR3: CASSQTGFDSPLHF. The CDR3, as DNA: TGTGCCAGCAGCCAGACAGGGTTTGATTCACCCCTCCACTTT.